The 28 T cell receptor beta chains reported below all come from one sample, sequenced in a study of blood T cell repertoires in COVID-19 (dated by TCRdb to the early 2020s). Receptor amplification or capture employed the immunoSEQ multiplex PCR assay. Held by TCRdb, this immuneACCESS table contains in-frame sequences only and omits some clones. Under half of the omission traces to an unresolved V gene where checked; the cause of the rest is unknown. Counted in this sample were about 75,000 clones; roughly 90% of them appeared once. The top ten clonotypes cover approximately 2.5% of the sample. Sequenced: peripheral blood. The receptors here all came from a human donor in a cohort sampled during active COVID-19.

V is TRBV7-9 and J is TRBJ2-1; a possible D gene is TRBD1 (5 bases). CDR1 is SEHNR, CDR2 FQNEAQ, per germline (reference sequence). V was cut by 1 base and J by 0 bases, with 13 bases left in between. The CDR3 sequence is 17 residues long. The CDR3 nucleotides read TGTGCCAGCAGCTTAGGGGGCGCGGAGAGCTCCTACAATGAGCAGTTCTTC. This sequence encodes CASSLGGAESSYNEQFF.

For the CDR3, the DNA is TGTGCCAGTAGTATTGGGGGCGGCGGGTCCTACAATGAGCAGTTCTTC. It is translated as CASSIGGGGSYNEQFF. The chain recombines TRBV19 with TRBJ2-1, with D possibly TRBD1 on 6 matching bases. V was shortened by 3 bases and J by 1 base, with 13 bases between the two germline ends. There are 16 residues in the CDR3. CDR1 is LNHDA and CDR2 is SQIVND in the germline V gene (reference sequence).

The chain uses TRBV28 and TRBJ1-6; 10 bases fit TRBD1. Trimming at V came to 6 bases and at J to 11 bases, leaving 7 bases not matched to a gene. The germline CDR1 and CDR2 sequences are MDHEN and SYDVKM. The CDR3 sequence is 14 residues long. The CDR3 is CASREGQGGPPLHF. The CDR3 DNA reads TGTGCCAGCAGAGAAGGACAGGGGGGTCCACCCCTCCACTTT.

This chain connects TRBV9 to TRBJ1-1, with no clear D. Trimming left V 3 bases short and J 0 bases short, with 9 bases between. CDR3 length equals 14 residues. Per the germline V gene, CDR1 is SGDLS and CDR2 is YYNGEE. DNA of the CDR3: TGTGCCAGCAGCGAACAGAGCATGAACACTGAAGCTTTCTTT. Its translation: CASSEQSMNTEAFF.

The CDR3 sequence: CASSLQGYEQYF. In nucleotides, the CDR3 is TGTGCCAGCAGTCTTCAGGGGTACGAGCAGTACTTC. The genes are TRBV6-2 or TRBV6-3 and TRBJ2-7; TRBD1 might be the D (6 bases). The ends were cut back, 5 bases at V and 4 bases at J, with 9 bases in the middle. The CDR3 loop spans 12 amino acids. Germline V lookup: CDR1 MNHEY, CDR2 SVGEGT.

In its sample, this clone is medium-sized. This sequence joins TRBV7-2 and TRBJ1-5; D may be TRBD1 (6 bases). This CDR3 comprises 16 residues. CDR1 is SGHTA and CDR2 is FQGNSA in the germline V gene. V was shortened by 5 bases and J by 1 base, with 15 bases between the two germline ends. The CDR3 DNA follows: TGTGCCAGCAGCGCGGGGGCAGGGTACAGCAATCAGCCCCAGCATTTT. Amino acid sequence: CASSAGAGYSNQPQHF.

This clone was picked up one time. The CDR3 bases are TGCGCCAGCAGCCAAGAGCTTCCGACTAGCTCGAACACCGGGGAGCTGTTTTTT. Its translation: CASSQELPTSSNTGELFF. This chain joins TRBV4-3 and TRBJ2-2, with TRBD2 identical over 7 bases. CDR3 length: 18 amino acids. Germline assignment: CDR1 LGHNA and CDR2 YSLEER. Trimming at V came to 0 bases and at J to 0 bases, leaving 7 bases not matched to a gene.

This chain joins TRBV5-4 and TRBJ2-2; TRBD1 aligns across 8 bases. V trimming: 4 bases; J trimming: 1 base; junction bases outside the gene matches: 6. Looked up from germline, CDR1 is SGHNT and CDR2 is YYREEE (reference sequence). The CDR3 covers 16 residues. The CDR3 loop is CASSAKGQENTGELFF. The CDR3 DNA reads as TGTGCCAGCAGCGCGAAGGGACAGGAGAACACCGGGGAGCTGTTTTTT.

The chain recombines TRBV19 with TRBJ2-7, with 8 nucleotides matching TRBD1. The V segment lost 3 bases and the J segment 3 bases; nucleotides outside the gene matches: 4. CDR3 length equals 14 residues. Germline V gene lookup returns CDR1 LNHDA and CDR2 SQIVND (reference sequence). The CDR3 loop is CASSIDRGGYEQYF. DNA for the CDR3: TGTGCCAGTAGTATCGACAGGGGAGGCTACGAGCAGTACTTC.

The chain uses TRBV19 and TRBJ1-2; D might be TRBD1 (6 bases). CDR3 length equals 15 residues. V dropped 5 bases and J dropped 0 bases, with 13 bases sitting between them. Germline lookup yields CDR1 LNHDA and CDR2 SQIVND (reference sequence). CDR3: CASSARQATNYGYTF. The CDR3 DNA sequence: TGTGCCAGTAGTGCCCGACAGGCCACTAACTATGGCTACACCTTC.

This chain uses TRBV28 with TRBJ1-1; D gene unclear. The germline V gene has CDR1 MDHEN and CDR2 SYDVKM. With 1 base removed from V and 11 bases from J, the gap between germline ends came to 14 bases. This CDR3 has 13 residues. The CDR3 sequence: CASSLFGTGEAFF. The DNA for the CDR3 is TGTGCCAGCAGTTTATTCGGCACGGGTGAGGCTTTCTTT.

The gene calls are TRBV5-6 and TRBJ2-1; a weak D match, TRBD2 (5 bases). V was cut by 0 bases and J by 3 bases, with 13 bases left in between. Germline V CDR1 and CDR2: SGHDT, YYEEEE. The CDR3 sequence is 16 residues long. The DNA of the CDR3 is TGTGCCAGCAGCTTGGTTGGCGCGGGCGGCTACAATGAGCAGTTCTTC. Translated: CASSLVGAGGYNEQFF.

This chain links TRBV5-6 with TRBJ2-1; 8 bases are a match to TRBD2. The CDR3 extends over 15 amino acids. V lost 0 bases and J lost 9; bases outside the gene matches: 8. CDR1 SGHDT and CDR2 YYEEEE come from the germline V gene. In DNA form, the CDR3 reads TGTGCCAGCAGCTTGGTGGGGCAGCGGGAGAGTGAGCAGTTCTTC. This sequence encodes CASSLVGQRESEQFF.

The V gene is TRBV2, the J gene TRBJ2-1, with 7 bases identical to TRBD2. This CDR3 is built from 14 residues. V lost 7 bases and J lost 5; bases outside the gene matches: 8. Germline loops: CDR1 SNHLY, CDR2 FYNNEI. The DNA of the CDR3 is TGTGCCAGCACCCGAGCGGGGACCCACAATGAGCAGTTCTTC. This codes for CASTRAGTHNEQFF.

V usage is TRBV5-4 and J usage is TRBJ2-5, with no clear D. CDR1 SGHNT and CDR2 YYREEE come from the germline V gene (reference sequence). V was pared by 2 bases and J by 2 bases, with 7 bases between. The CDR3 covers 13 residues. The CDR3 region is CASSFGPQETQYF. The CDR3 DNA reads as TGTGCCAGCAGCTTTGGCCCGCAAGAGACCCAGTACTTC.

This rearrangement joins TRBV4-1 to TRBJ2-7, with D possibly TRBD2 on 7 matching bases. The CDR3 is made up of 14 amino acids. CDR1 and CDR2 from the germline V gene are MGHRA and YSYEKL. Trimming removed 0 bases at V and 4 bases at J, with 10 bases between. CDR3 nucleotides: TGCGCCAGCAGCCAAGAGGCGGGGGCTTACGAGCAGTACTTC. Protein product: CASSQEAGAYEQYF.

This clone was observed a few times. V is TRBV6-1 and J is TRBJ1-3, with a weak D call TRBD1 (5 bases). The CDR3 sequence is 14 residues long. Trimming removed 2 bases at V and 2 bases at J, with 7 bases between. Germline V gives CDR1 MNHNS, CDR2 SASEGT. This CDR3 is CASSETGAGNTIYF. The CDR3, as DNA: TGTGCCAGCAGTGAAACGGGGGCTGGAAACACCATATATTTT.

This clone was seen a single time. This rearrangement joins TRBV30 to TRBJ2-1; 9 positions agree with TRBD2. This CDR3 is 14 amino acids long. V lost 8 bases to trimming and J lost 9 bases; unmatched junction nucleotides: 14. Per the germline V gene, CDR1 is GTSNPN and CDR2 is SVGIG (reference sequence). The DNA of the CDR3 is TGTGCCGGGACCGTAGCGGGAGTGATGGGTGAGCAGTTCTTC. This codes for CAGTVAGVMGEQFF.

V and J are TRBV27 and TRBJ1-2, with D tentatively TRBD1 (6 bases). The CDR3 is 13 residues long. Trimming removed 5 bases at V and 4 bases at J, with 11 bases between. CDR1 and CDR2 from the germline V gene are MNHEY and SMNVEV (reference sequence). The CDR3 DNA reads TGTGCCAGCAGTCCCGGGACAACCTATGGCTACACCTTC. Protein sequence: CASSPGTTYGYTF.

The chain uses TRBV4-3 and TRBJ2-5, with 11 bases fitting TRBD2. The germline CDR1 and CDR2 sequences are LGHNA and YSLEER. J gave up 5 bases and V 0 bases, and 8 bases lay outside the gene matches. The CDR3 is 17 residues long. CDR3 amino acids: CASSQDRLAGGAETQYF. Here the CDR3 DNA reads TGCGCCAGCAGCCAAGATCGGCTAGCGGGAGGAGCGGAGACCCAGTACTTC.

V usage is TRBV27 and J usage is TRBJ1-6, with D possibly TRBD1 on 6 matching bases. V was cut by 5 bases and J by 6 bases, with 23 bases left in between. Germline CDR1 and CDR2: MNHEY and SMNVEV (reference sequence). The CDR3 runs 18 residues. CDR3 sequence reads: CASSNPLATGLLNSPLHF. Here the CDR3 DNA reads TGTGCCAGCAGTAACCCCCTCGCGACAGGCCTCCTTAATTCACCCCTCCACTTT.

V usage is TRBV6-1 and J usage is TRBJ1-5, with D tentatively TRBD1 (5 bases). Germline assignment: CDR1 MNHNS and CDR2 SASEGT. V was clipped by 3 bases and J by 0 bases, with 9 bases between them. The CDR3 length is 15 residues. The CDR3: CASSDQGYSNQPQHF. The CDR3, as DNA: TGTGCCAGCAGTGACCAGGGATATAGCAATCAGCCCCAGCATTTT.

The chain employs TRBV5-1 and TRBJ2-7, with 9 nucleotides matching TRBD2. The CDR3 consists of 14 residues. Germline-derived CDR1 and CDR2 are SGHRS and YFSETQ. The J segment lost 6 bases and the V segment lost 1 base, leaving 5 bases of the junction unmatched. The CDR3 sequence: CASSLILAGSEQYF. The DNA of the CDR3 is TGCGCCAGCAGCTTGATCCTAGCGGGAAGCGAGCAGTACTTC. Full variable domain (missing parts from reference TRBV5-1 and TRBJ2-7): KAGVTQTPRYLIKTRGQQVTLSCSPISGHRSVSWYQQTPGQGLQFLFEYFSETQRNKGNFPGRFSGRQFSNSRSEMNVSTLELGDSALYLCASSLILAGSEQYFGPGTRLTVT.

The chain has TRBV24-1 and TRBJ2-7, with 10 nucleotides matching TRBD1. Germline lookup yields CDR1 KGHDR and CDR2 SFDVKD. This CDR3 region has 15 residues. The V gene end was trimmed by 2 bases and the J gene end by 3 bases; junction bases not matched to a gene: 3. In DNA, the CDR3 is TGTGCCACCAGTGATTCCAGGACAGGGGGCTACGAGCAGTACTTC. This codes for CATSDSRTGGYEQYF.

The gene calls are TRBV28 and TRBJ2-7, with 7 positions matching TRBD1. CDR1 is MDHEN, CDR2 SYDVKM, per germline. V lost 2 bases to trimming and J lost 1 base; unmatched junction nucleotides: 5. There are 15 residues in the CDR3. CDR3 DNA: TGTGCCAGCAGTTTAGCGGCAGGGGGTTCCTACGAGCAGTACTTC. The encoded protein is CASSLAAGGSYEQYF.

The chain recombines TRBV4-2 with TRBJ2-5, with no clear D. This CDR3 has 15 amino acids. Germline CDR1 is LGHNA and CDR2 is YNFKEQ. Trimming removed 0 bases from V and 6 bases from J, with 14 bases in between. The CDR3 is CASSQDWSITKTQYF. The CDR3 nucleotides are TGTGCCAGCAGCCAAGATTGGTCTATCACGAAGACCCAGTACTTC.

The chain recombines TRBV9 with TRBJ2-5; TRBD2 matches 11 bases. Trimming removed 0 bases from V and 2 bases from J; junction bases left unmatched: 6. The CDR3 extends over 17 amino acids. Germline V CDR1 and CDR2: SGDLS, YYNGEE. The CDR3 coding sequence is TGTGCCAGCAGCGTAGGCGCTAGCGGGGGGCGGCAAGAGACCCAGTACTTC. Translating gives CASSVGASGGRQETQYF.

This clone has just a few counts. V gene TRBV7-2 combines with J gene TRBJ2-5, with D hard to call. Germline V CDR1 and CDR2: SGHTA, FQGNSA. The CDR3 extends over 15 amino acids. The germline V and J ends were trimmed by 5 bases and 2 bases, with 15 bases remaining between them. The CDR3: CASSPHPVGQETQYF. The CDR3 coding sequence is TGTGCCAGCAGCCCGCACCCGGTCGGGCAAGAGACCCAGTACTTC.